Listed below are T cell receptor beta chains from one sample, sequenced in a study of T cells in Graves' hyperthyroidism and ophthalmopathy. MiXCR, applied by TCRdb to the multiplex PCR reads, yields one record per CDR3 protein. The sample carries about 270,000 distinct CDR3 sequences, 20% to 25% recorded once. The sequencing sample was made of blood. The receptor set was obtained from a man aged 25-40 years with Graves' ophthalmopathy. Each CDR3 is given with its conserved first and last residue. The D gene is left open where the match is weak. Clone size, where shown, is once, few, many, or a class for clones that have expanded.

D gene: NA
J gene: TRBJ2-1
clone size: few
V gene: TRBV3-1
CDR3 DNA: TGTGCCAGCAGCCGAAGCGGAACCTACAATGAGCAGTTCTTC
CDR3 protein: CASSRSGTYNEQFF

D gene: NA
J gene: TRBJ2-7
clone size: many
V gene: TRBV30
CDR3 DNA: TGTGCCTGGAGACCGGGGATTCAGGGGGAGCAGTACTTC
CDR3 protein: CAWRPGIQGEQYF

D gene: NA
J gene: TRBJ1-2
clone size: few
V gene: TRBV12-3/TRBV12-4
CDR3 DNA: TGTGCCAGCAGCAATCAGGCTTTTACATCCTACACCTTC
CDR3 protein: CASSNQAFTSYTF

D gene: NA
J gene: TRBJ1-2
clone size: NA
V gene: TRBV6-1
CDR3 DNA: TGTGCCAGCAGGGGAGTGGACGGAGCTAACTATGGCTACACCTTC
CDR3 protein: CASRGVDGANYGYTF

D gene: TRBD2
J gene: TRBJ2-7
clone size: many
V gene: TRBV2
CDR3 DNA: TGTGCCAGCAGTCAACTAGCGGGCTACGAGCAGTACTTC
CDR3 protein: CASSQLAGYEQYF

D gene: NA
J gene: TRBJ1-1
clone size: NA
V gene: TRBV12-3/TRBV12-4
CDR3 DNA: TGTGCCAGCAGTGAAGCGTCTTGGTCCCGGGGGGGGACTGAAGCTTTCTTT
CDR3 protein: CASSEASWSRGGTEAFF

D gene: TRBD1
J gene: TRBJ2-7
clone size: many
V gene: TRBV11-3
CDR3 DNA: TGTGCCAGCAGCTTAGGACCGGGACAGAACTACGAGCAGTACTTC
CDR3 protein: CASSLGPGQNYEQYF

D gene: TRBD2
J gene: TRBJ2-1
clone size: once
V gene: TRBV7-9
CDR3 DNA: TGTGCCAGCAGCTTAAAAAGTATAGCGGGAGGGCCCCTCGGTGAGCAGTTCTTC
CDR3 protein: CASSLKSIAGGPLGEQFF

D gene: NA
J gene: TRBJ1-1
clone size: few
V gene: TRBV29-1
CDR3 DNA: TGCAGCTTAGGGATGAACACTGAAGCTTTCTTT
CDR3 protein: CSLGMNTEAFF

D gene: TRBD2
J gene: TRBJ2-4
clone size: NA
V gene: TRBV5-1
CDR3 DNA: TGCGCCAGCAGCTCGACTAGCGGGGAAGAGTACTTC
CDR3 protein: CASSSTSGEEYF

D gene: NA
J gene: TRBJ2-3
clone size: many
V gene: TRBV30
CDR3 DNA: TGTGCCTGGAGTGTGGGGTACGGCACAGATACGCAGTATTTT
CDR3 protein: CAWSVGYGTDTQYF

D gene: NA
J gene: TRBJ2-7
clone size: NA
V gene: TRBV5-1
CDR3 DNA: TGCTCCAGCAGCTTGGCCGTCGGGGGCTCATACGAGCAGTACTTC
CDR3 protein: CSSSLAVGGSYEQYF

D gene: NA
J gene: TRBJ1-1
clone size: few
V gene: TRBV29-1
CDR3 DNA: TGCAGCGTCAGACAGTCTAACACTGAAGCTTTCTTT
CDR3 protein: CSVRQSNTEAFF

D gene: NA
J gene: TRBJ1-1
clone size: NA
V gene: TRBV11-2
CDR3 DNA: TGTGCCAGCAGCTCACAGAGAAGGAACACTGAAGCTTTCTTT
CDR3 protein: CASSSQRRNTEAFF

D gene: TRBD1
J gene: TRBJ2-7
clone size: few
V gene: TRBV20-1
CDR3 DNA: TGCAGTGCTAGGGACAGGGGGCCATCCTACGAGCAGTACTTC
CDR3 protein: CSARDRGPSYEQYF

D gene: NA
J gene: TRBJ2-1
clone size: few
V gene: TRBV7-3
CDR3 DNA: TGTGCCAGCAGCTTAAATACGGGCAATGAGCAGTTCTTC
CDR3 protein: CASSLNTGNEQFF

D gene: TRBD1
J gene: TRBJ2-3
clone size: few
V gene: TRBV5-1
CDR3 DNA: TGCGCCAGCAGCCTAGGACAGGGCCGCACAGATACGCAGTATTTT
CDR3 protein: CASSLGQGRTDTQYF

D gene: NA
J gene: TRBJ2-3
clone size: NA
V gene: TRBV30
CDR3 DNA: TGTGCCTGGAACCGGGACCGGCGCACAGATACGCAGTATTTT
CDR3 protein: CAWNRDRRTDTQYF

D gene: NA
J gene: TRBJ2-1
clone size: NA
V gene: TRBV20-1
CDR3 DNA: TGCAGTGCTAGGGCCATGAGCTCCTACAATGAGCAGTTCTTC
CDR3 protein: CSARAMSSYNEQFF

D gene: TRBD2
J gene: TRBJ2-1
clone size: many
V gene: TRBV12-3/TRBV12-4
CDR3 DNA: TGTGCCAGCAGTTTTCGACTAGCGGGAGTATCCTACAATGAGCAGTTCTTC
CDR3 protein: CASSFRLAGVSYNEQFF

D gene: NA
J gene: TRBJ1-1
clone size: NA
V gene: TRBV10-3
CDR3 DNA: TGTGCCATCAGTGAGGGATCCAACACTGAAGCTTTCTTT
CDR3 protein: CAISEGSNTEAFF

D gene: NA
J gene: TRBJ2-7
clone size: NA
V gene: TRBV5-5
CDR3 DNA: TGTGCCAGCAGCCCCGGGGTTTGGGCGGGCGAGCAGTACTTC
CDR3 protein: CASSPGVWAGEQYF

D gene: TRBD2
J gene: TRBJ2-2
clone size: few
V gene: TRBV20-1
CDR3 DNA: TGCAGTGCTAGTTTAGCGGGAAGCACCGGGGAGCTGTTTTTT
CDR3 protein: CSASLAGSTGELFF

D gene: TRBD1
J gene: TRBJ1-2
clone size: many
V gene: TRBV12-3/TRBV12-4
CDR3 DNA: TGTGCCAGCAGAGACACGACAGGGAACTATGGCTACACCTTC
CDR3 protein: CASRDTTGNYGYTF

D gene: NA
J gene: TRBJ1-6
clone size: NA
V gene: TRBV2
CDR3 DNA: TGTGCCAGCAGTGAATCTTCACCCCTCCACTTT
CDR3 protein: CASSESSPLHF

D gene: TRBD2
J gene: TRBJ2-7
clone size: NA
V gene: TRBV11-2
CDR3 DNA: TGTGCCAGCAGCGTAGTCAGAGCGGGAGCCCACGAGCAGTACTTC
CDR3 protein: CASSVVRAGAHEQYF

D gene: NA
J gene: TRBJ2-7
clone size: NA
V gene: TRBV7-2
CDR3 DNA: TGTGCCAGCAGCCCCCGGCGGATTAGCTCCTACGAGCAGTACTTC
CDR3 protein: CASSPRRISSYEQYF

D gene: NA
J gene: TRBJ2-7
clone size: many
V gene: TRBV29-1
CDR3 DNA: TGCAGCGTAAGAACGGGACCGCGACCCTACGAGCAGTACTTC
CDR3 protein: CSVRTGPRPYEQYF

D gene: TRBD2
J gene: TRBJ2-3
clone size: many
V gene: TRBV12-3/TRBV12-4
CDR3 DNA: TGTGCCAGCAGTCCACGAGCGGGAAACACAGATACGCAGTATTTT
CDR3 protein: CASSPRAGNTDTQYF

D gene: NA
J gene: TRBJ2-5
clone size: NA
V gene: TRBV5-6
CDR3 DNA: TGTGCCAGCAGCTTGGCCCTTACTCCCGGAAGGGAGTACTTC
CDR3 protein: CASSLALTPGREYF

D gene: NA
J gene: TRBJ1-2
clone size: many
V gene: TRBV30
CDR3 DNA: TGTGCCTGGGAGGATCGAGGCCCTCCTTATGGCTACACCTTC
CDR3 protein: CAWEDRGPPYGYTF

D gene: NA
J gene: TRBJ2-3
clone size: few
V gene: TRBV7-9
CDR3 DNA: TGTGCCAGCAGCTTCGCGAACCTACGACAGGCTGATACGCAGTATTTT
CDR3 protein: CASSFANLRQADTQYF

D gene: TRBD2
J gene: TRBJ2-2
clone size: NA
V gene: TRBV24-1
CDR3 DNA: TGTGCCACCTCCGGGACTAGCGGGTCGAACACCGGGGAGCTGTTTTTT
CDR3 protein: CATSGTSGSNTGELFF

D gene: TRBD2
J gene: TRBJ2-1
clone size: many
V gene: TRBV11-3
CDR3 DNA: TGTGCCAGCAGCCCACAGGCGGGAGGGCTCTCCTACAATGAGCAGTTCTTC
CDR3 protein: CASSPQAGGLSYNEQFF

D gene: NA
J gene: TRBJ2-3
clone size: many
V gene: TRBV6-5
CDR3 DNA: TGTGCCAGCAGTTACTCAGTGGGCCTAATAGATACGCAGTATTTT
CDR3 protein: CASSYSVGLIDTQYF

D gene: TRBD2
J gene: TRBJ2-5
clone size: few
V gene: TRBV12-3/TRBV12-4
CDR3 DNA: TGTGCCAGCAGTTTTAGCGGGGTAGAGACCCAGTACTTC
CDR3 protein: CASSFSGVETQYF

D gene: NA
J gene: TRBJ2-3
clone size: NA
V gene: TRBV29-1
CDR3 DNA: TGCAGCGCCCGAGGGATCGGGTTAGCAGATACGCAGTATTTT
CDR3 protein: CSARGIGLADTQYF

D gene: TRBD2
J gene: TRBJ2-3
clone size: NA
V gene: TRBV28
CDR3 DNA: TGTGCCAGCAGCAGATCCGGGACTAGAGCAGATACGCAGTATTTT
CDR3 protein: CASSRSGTRADTQYF

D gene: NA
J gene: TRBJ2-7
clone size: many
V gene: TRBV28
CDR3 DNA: TGTGCCAGCAGTTTATCCGCACAAGGGGCCTACGAGCAGTACTTC
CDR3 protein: CASSLSAQGAYEQYF

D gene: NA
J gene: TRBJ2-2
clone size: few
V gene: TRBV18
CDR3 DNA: TGTGCCAGTGATACGAACACCGGGGAGCTGTTTTTT
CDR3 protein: CASDTNTGELFF

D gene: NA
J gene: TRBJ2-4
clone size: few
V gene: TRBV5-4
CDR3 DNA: TGTGCCAGCAGCTTCTGGACGGTAGCGGCCAAAAACATTCAGTACTTC
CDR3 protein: CASSFWTVAAKNIQYF

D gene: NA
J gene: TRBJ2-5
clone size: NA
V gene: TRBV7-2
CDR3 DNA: TGTGCCAGCAGCTTAGGTTACGGGATAGAGACCCAGTACTTC
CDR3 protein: CASSLGYGIETQYF

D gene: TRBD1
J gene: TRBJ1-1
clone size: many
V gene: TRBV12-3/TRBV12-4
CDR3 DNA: TGTGCCAGCAGTCAGTACAGGGGTTTCGTTATGAACACTGAAGCTTTCTTT
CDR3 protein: CASSQYRGFVMNTEAFF

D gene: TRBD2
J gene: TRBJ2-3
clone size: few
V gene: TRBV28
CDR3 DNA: TGTGCCAGCAGTTCCCGAGCGGGAACTAGCACAGATACGCAGTATTTT
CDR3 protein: CASSSRAGTSTDTQYF

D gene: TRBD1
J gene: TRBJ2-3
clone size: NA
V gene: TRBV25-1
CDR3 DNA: TGTGCCAGCAGTGAATTGGGCAGGGGGCTGACAGATACGCAGTATTTT
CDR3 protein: CASSELGRGLTDTQYF

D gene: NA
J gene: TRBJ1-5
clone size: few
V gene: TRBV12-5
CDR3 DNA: TGTGCTAGTGGAACAGGGTTTCAGCCCCAGCATTTT
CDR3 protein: CASGTGFQPQHF

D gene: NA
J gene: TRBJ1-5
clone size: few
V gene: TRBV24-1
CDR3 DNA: TGTGCCACCAGTGGGGCTGCCAATCAGCCCCAGCATTTT
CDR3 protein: CATSGAANQPQHF

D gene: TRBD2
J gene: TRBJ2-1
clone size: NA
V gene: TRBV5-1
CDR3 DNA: TGCGCCAGCAGCTTGACTAGCGGGAGTATCTACAATGAGCAGTTCTTC
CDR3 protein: CASSLTSGSIYNEQFF

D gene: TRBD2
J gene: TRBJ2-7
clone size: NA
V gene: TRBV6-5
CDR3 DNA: TGTGCCAGCAGTTACTGGCGGGGGTCCTACGAGCAGTACTTC
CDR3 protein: CASSYWRGSYEQYF